These T cell receptor beta chains were read from a single sample in a study of control samples from healthy donors and cancer patients. Profiled with immunoSEQ multiplex PCR; TCRdb holds only in-frame clones, not every one. The data show 100,000 to 120,000 clones, roughly 79% seen once. Material: blood. The receptors shown here come from a man in his late teens or twenties in good health. The CDR3 runs from the conserved cysteine through the conserved F or W. The D gene is left open where the match is weak. For some rows the clone size is stated as once, few or many, or as a class when expanded; others skip it.

TRBJ1-2 | NA | TRBD1 | TRBV7-9 | TGTGCCAGCAGCTTAGCTAGGGACAGGGTCGTTTATGGCTACACCTTC | CASSLARDRVVYGYTF
TRBJ1-2 | NA | TRBD1 | TRBV18 | TGTGCCAGCTCACCCGGACAGGGGTTGAGTGGCTACACCTTC | CASSPGQGLSGYTF
TRBJ2-7 | NA | NA | TRBV24-1 | TGTGCCACCAGTGACAGGACTGGTCCATCCTACGAGCAGTACTTC | CATSDRTGPSYEQYF
TRBJ2-3 | NA | TRBD2 | TRBV7-9 | TGTGCCAGCAGCCCACCGGGGGGAGATACGCAGTATTTT | CASSPPGGDTQYF
TRBJ2-7 | NA | NA | TRBV7-9 | TGTGCCAGCAGCCGTCTCACCTACGAGCAGTACTTC | CASSRLTYEQYF
TRBJ2-4 | NA | TRBD2 | TRBV11-1 | TGTGCCAGCAGCCTAGCGGTAGCGGGGGGCATCATTCAGTACTTC | CASSLAVAGGIIQYF
TRBJ1-1 | few | NA | TRBV27 | TGTGCCAGCTTAACTGGGAGAATGGGCACTGAAGCTTTCTTT | CASLTGRMGTEAFF
TRBJ1-2 | NA | TRBD1 | TRBV27 | TGTGCCAGCAGTTCCAACCCGGGGACAGGCTTGAACTATGGCTACACCTTC | CASSSNPGTGLNYGYTF
TRBJ2-7 | NA | NA | TRBV7-9 | TGTGCCAGCAGCCCTCGAGGCGGGACAGAAGCCTACGAGCAGTACTTC | CASSPRGGTEAYEQYF
TRBJ2-1 | NA | NA | TRBV28 | TGTGCCAGCAGGGACGTGTGGGGTGAGCAGTTCTTC | CASRDVWGEQFF
TRBJ2-5 | NA | NA | TRBV5-4 | TGTGCCAGCAGCTTACTACTGACACAGTCACAAGAGACCCAGTACTTC | CASSLLLTQSQETQYF
TRBJ1-5 | NA | NA | TRBV30 | TGTGCCTGGAGTACGGGGCAGTACAATCAGCCCCAGCATTTT | CAWSTGQYNQPQHF
TRBJ1-3 | NA | TRBD1 | TRBV7-9 | TGTGCCAGCAGCTTAGCCCCAGGGACAGGGCTCTCTGGAAACACCATATATTTT | CASSLAPGTGLSGNTIYF
TRBJ2-5 | NA | NA | TRBV2 | TGTGCCAGCAGACAAGAGACCCAGTACTTC | CASRQETQYF
TRBJ1-1 | NA | TRBD1 | TRBV5-4 | TGTGCCAGCAGAAGGGGGCGGGGCACTGAAGCTTTCTTT | CASRRGRGTEAFF
TRBJ1-2 | NA | NA | TRBV3-1/TRBV3-2 | TGTGCCAGCAGCCGGACAACTACTAACTATGGCTACACCTTC | CASSRTTTNYGYTF
TRBJ1-6 | NA | TRBD1 | TRBV2 | TGTGCCAGCAGTGCAACAGGGGGAGCCAATTCACCCCTCCACTTT | CASSATGGANSPLHF
TRBJ2-2 | NA | NA | TRBV6-5 | TGTGCCAGCAGTTACGAGCTAGCAAACGCCGGGGAGCTGTTTTTT | CASSYELANAGELFF
TRBJ2-1 | NA | TRBD2 | TRBV7-2 | TGTGCCAGCGCTAAAAGCGGGGACTCCTACAATGAGCAGTTCTTC | CASAKSGDSYNEQFF
TRBJ2-3 | NA | NA | TRBV3-1/TRBV3-2 | TGTGCCAGCAGCCCAACCGGGACTAGCACAGATACGCAGTATTTT | CASSPTGTSTDTQYF
TRBJ2-3 | NA | NA | TRBV5-1 | TGCGCCAGCAGCTTCACGGGGGCAGGAGATACGCAGTATTTT | CASSFTGAGDTQYF
TRBJ1-2 | once | TRBD1 | TRBV6-4 | TGTGCCAGCAGAATAACAGGGGAGGAGTCTAACTATGGCTACACCTTC | CASRITGEESNYGYTF
TRBJ2-6 | once | NA | TRBV7-2 | TGTGCCAGCAGCTTAGAAACGAACTCTGGGGCCAACGTCCTGACTTTC | CASSLETNSGANVLTF
TRBJ1-1 | NA | NA | TRBV4-2 | TGTGCCAGCAGCCCTAAGGGCAGCCTGAACACTGAAGCTTTCTTT | CASSPKGSLNTEAFF
TRBJ1-4 | NA | TRBD1 | TRBV5-4 | TGTGCCAGCAGCTCCGGGACAGCCTATAATGAAAAACTGTTTTTT | CASSSGTAYNEKLFF
TRBJ2-1 | NA | NA | TRBV7-9 | TGTGCCAGCAGGCCCAGGTGGGGGTTAAATGAGCAGTTCTTC | CASRPRWGLNEQFF
TRBJ1-1 | NA | NA | TRBV28 | TGTGCCAGCAGTTTAGCCGGGTTTGAAGCTTTCTTT | CASSLAGFEAFF
TRBJ2-3 | NA | TRBD2 | TRBV5-1 | TGCGCCAGCAGCTTGGGGACTAGCGGGGCAGATACGCAGTATTTT | CASSLGTSGADTQYF
TRBJ1-1 | NA | NA | TRBV19 | TGTGCCAGTAGACTCCTGGGGGGGAACACTGAAGCTTTCTTT | CASRLLGGNTEAFF
TRBJ2-1 | NA | NA | TRBV5-6 | TGTGCCAGCAGCTTGGGGACCTACAATGAGCAGTTCTTC | CASSLGTYNEQFF
TRBJ1-6 | few | NA | TRBV5-3 | TGTGCCAGAAGCTCCCCGTTTGAGGGCCGGTATAATTCACCCCTCCACTTT | CARSSPFEGRYNSPLHF
TRBJ2-2 | NA | NA | TRBV28 | TGTGCCAGCAGTTTCTTGCGCATCAACACCGGGGAGCTGTTTTTT | CASSFLRINTGELFF
TRBJ2-3 | NA | TRBD2 | TRBV14 | TGTGCCAGCAGCCGAGGACTAGCGAAACGTACAGATACGCAGTATTTT | CASSRGLAKRTDTQYF
TRBJ2-7 | few | NA | TRBV6-1 | TGTGCCAGCAGTGAAGCCCTACGAATCGCCGGGACTGGAGGCTACGAGCAGTACTTC | CASSEALRIAGTGGYEQYF
TRBJ1-2 | few | NA | TRBV6-6 | TGTGCCAGCGGGGATAACTATGGCTACACCTTC | CASGDNYGYTF
TRBJ2-5 | NA | NA | TRBV7-6 | TGTGCCAGCAGCTCGACCCCCCTGGGAGGAGAGACCCAGTACTTC | CASSSTPLGGETQYF
TRBJ2-5 | NA | NA | TRBV7-6 | TGTGCCAGCAGCCGCAGGACACCTCAAGAGACCCAGTACTTC | CASSRRTPQETQYF
TRBJ2-3 | NA | NA | TRBV7-8 | TGTGCCAGCAGCTTAGGAGTAAGTCGGGGCACAGATACGCAGTATTTT | CASSLGVSRGTDTQYF
TRBJ1-1 | NA | NA | TRBV19 | TGTGCCAGCGATCCTTTAGGGCGCTGGGGTGTGAACACTGAAGCTTTCTTT | CASDPLGRWGVNTEAFF
TRBJ1-1 | NA | NA | TRBV19 | TGTGCCAGTAGTATAGGAGAGGGGACTGAAGCTTTCTTT | CASSIGEGTEAFF
TRBJ2-1 | few | TRBD2 | TRBV7-2 | TGTGCCAGCAGCTTAGAAAGACTAGCCGGGATCGATGAGCAGTTCTTC | CASSLERLAGIDEQFF
TRBJ1-2 | NA | NA | TRBV6-5 | TGTGCCAGCAATCCAGGGGTCTATGGCTACACCTTC | CASNPGVYGYTF
TRBJ2-7 | NA | TRBD1 | TRBV10-3 | TGTGCCATCAGTGAGAACAGGGGATCCTACGAGCAGTACTTC | CAISENRGSYEQYF
TRBJ2-3 | few | NA | TRBV18 | TGTGCCAGCTCACCATTTGTCGGGGGAAGCACAGATACGCAGTATTTT | CASSPFVGGSTDTQYF
TRBJ2-3 | NA | NA | TRBV14 | TGTGCCAGCAGCCACTTCCAGGGTACCACGCAGTATTTT | CASSHFQGTTQYF
TRBJ1-2 | NA | TRBD1 | TRBV19 | TGTGCCAGTAGTATAGGACAGGGGAAGGGAGGCTACACCTTC | CASSIGQGKGGYTF
TRBJ1-4 | NA | NA | TRBV7-6 | TGTGCCAGCAGCTTAGCGCCGGTTGTCCTCGGGGAAAAACTGTTTTTT | CASSLAPVVLGEKLFF
TRBJ1-1 | NA | NA | TRBV6-5 | TGTGCCACTTTCCGGGGGTCCAACACTGAAGCTTTCTTT | CATFRGSNTEAFF
TRBJ2-1 | NA | TRBD2 | TRBV13 | TGTGCCAGCAGCTTACTAAGCGGGGTAAATGAGCAGTTCTTC | CASSLLSGVNEQFF